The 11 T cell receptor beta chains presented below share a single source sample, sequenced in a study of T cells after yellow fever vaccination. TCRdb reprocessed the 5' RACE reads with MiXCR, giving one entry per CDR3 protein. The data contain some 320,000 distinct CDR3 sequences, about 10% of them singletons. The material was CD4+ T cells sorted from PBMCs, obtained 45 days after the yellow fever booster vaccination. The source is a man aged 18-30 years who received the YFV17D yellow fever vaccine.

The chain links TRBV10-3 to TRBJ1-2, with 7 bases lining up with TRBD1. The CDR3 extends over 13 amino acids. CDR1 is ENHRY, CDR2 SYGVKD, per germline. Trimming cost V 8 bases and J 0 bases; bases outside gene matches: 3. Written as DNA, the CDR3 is TGTGCCATCCACGACAGGGCTAACTATGGCTACACCTTC. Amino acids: CAIHDRANYGYTF.

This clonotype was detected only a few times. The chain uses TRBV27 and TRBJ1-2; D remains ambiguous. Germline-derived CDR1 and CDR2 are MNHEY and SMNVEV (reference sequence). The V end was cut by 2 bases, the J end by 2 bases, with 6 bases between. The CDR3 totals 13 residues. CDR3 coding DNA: TGTGCCAGCAGTTTAAAGGGAAACTATGGCTACACCTTC. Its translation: CASSLKGNYGYTF.

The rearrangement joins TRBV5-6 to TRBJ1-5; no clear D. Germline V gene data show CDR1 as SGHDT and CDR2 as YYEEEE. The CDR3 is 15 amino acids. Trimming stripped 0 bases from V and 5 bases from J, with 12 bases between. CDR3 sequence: CASSLARRGYQPQHF. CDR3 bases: TGTGCCAGCAGCTTGGCCAGGCGGGGATATCAGCCCCAGCATTTT.

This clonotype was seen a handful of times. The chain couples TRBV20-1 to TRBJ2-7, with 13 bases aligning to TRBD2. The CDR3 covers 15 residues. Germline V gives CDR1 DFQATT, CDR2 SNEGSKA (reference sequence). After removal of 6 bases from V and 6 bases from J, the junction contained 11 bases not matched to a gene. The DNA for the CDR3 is TGCAGTGCCAAAGTCCCGGGACTAGCGGGGTTCGAGCAGTACTTC. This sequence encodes CSAKVPGLAGFEQYF.

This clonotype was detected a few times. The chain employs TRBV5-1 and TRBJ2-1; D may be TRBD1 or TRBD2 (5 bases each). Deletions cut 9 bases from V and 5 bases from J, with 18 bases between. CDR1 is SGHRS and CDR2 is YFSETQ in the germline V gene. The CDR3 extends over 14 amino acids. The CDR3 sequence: CATPLGRVNNEQFF. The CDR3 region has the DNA TGCGCCACCCCACTGGGGCGGGTTAACAATGAGCAGTTCTTC.

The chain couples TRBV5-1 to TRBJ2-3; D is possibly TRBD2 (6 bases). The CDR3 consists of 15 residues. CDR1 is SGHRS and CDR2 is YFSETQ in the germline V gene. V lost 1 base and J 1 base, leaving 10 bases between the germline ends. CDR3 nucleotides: TGCGCCAGCAGCTTGTACGCTAGCGGCACAGATACGCAGTATTTT. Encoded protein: CASSLYASGTDTQYF.

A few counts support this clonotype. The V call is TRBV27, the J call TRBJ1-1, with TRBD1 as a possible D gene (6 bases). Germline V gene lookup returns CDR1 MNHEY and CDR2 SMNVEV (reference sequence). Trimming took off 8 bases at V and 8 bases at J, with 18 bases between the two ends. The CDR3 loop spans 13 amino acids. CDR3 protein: CASSPLQGWEAFF. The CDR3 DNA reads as TGTGCCAGCTCACCGCTCCAGGGGTGGGAAGCTTTCTTT.

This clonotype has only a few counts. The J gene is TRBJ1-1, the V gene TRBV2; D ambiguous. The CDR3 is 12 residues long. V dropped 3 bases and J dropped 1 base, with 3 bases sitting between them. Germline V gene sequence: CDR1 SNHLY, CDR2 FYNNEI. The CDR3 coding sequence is TGTGCCAGCAGTGACACGAACACTGAAGCTTTCTTT. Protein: CASSDTNTEAFF. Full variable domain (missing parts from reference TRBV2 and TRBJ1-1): EPEVTQTPSHQVTQMGQEVILRCVPISNHLYFYWYRQILGQKVEFLVSFYNNEISEKSEIFDDQFSVERPDGSNFTLKIRSTKLEDSAMYFCASSDTNTEAFFGQGTRLTVV.

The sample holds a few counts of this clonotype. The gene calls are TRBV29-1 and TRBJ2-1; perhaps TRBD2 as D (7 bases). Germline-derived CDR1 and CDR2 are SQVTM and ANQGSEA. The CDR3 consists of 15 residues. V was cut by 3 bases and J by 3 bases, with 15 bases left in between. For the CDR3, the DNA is TGCAGCGTTGAGGGTCGGGGGGCAATCTACAATGAGCAGTTCTTC. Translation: CSVEGRGAIYNEQFF.

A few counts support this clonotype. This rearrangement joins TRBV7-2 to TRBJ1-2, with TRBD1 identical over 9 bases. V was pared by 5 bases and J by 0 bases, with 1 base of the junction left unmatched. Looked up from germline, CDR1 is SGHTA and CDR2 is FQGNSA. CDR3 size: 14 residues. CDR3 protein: CASSGTGSNYGYTF. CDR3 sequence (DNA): TGTGCCAGCAGCGGGACAGGGTCTAACTATGGCTACACCTTC.

CDR3 protein: CASSVVAGVEETQYF. Written as DNA, the CDR3 is TGTGCCAGCAGCGTCGTAGCGGGGGTAGAAGAGACCCAGTACTTC. J is TRBJ2-5 and V is TRBV9, with 9 bases fitting TRBD2. Germline CDR1 reads SGDLS; CDR2 reads YYNGEE. The CDR3 is made up of 15 amino acids. V was pared by 2 bases and J by 3 bases, with 5 bases of the junction left unmatched.